The 17 T cell receptor beta chains given below trace back to one sample, sequenced in a study of blood T cell repertoires in COVID-19. Libraries were prepared by immunoSEQ multiplex PCR; TCRdb keeps only in-frame clonotypes and omits some of them. Altogether some 70,000 clones are present, about nine tenths being singletons, with the ten largest covering about 8.3%. Sample: peripheral blood. The receptors derive from a man younger than 45 with acute or convalescent COVID-19.

This clone is a singleton in its sample. The rearrangement joins TRBV3-1 (or the pseudogene TRBV3-2) to TRBJ2-7; TRBD2 agrees at 12 bases. The germline CDR1 and CDR2 sequences are LGHDT and YNNKEL (reference sequence). J was trimmed by 2 bases and V by 0 bases; bases with no gene match: 8. The CDR3 length is 18 residues. CDR3 residues: CASSQDRLAGGPTYEQYF. CDR3 DNA: TGTGCCAGCAGCCAAGATAGGCTAGCGGGAGGGCCCACCTACGAGCAGTACTTC.

DNA for the CDR3: TGTGCCAGCAGCCAAGAACCGTGGCTAGCGGAATACAATGAGCAGTTCTTC. It is translated as CASSQEPWLAEYNEQFF. The chain has TRBV4-2 and TRBJ2-1, with 7 positions matching TRBD2. The germline V gene encodes CDR1 LGHNA and CDR2 YNFKEQ. The V and J ends lost 0 bases and 4 bases, in that order; junction bases with no gene match: 9. This CDR3 spans 17 amino acids.

The chain employs TRBV18 and TRBJ2-2; TRBD1 is a possible D gene (5 bases). The CDR3 spans 15 residues. Germline assignment: CDR1 KGHSH and CDR2 LQKENI. V was cut by 3 bases and J by 5 bases, with 13 bases left in between. This chain's CDR3 is CASSPAVAGTGELFF. The DNA for the CDR3 is TGTGCCAGCTCACCGGCCGTAGCAGGGACCGGGGAGCTGTTTTTT.

V gene TRBV9 combines with J gene TRBJ2-1; 13 bases line up with TRBD2. The CDR3 spans 17 residues. The V and J ends lost 0 bases and 7 bases, in that order; junction bases with no gene match: 7. CDR1 is SGDLS and CDR2 is YYNGEE in the germline V gene. In nucleotides, the CDR3 is TGTGCCAGCAGCGTAGGGGTTGGGACTAGCGGGGTAAATGAGCAGTTCTTC. Protein product: CASSVGVGTSGVNEQFF.

About this clone itself: Its ends do not fully match the called genes, so a read error is possible. This chain joins TRBV18 and TRBJ2-1; a possible D gene is TRBD1 (5 bases). The CDR3 sequence is 15 residues long. Per the germline V gene, CDR1 is KGHSH and CDR2 is LQKENI. DNA for the CDR3: TGTGCCAGCTCATCACCCGGACACTCCTACAATGAGCAGTTCTTC. Its translation is CASSSPGHSYNEQFF. Supplemented by reference TRBV18 and TRBJ2-1, the full variable domain reads NAGVMQNPRHLVRRRGQEARLRCSPMKGHSHVYWYRQLPEEGLKFMVYLQKENIIDESGMPKERFSAEFPKEGPSILRIQQVVRGDSAAYFCASSSPGHSYNEQFFGPGTRLTVL.

The table lists this clone with many counts. V and J are TRBV28 and TRBJ1-1, with D unclear. Germline values: CDR1 MDHEN, CDR2 SYDVKM. The germline V and J ends were trimmed by 2 bases and 0 bases, with 4 bases remaining between them. This CDR3 is 13 amino acids long. The DNA of the CDR3 is TGTGCCAGCAGTTTACAGGTGAACACTGAAGCTTTCTTT. Translating it yields CASSLQVNTEAFF.

This clone has just a few counts. This chain links TRBV11-2 with TRBJ2-1; D remains unclear. The CDR3 spans 16 residues. In germline, CDR1 is SGHAT, CDR2 FQNNGV. V lost 3 bases and J 2 bases, leaving 14 bases between the germline ends. The DNA for the CDR3 is TGTGCCAGCAGCTTGTTCTACGCGCAAACCTACAATGAGCAGTTCTTC. Its protein product is CASSLFYAQTYNEQFF.

This clone was recorded only once. This sequence joins TRBV18 and TRBJ1-1; 8 bases fit TRBD1. J was trimmed by 7 bases and V by 3 bases; bases with no gene match: 10. Germline V gene data show CDR1 as KGHSH and CDR2 as LQKENI. There are 15 residues in the CDR3. CDR3 loop: CASSPLLSGQGEAFF. The CDR3 DNA is TGTGCCAGCTCACCCTTATTGTCCGGACAGGGTGAAGCTTTCTTT.

The rearrangement uses TRBV7-2 and TRBJ2-5; TRBD2 agrees at 9 bases. Germline V gene lookup returns CDR1 SGHTA and CDR2 FQGNSA. V lost 5 bases to trimming and J lost 5 bases; unmatched junction nucleotides: 9. This CDR3 spans 15 amino acids. The CDR3 sequence is CASSQISGSYETQYF. CDR3 DNA: TGTGCCAGCAGCCAGATTAGCGGGAGCTATGAGACCCAGTACTTC.

As DNA, the CDR3 is TGTGCCACCCTTAGGGACACTTATGGCTACACCTTC. Translated, it gives CATLRDTYGYTF. The chain links TRBV19 to TRBJ1-2; tentative D call: TRBD1 (6 bases). Germline CDR1 and CDR2: LNHDA and SQIVND (reference sequence). The CDR3 spans 12 residues. Between the trimmed V and J ends, which lost 10 bases and 5 bases, there was a span of 14 bases.

This chain connects TRBV10-1 to TRBJ2-3, with 9 nucleotides matching TRBD2. From germline, CDR1 is WNHNN and CDR2 SYGVQD (reference sequence). This CDR3 has 18 residues. With V trimmed by 5 bases and J by 0 bases, 12 bases remained unmatched. The CDR3 DNA follows: TGCGCCAGCAGTCAGGACTTCCCTAGCGGGACTAGCACAGATACGCAGTATTTT. It encodes CASSQDFPSGTSTDTQYF.

The V gene is TRBV30, the J gene TRBJ2-1; D may be TRBD2 (5 bases). CDR1 is GTSNPN and CDR2 is SVGIG in the germline V gene (reference sequence). This CDR3 has 14 amino acids. V lost 4 bases, J lost 9 bases, and 19 bases lay in between. CDR3 protein: CAWTFGNHGSEQFF. DNA of the CDR3: TGTGCCTGGACCTTCGGGAATCACGGGTCTGAGCAGTTCTTC.

The chain employs TRBV19 and TRBJ1-2; D gene ambiguous. V lost 6 bases and J 8 bases, leaving 13 bases between the germline ends. This CDR3 region has 12 residues. CDR1 and CDR2 (germline): LNHDA, SQIVND (reference sequence). The CDR3 DNA reads TGTGCCAGTAGCTACATTTCCGGGGGCTACACCTTC. Protein: CASSYISGGYTF.

The V gene is TRBV6-6, the J gene TRBJ1-1; D perhaps matches TRBD1 (6 bases). The CDR3 contains 16 residues. The V gene lost 2 bases and the J gene lost 4 bases, with 17 bases spanning the gap. Germline-derived CDR1 and CDR2 are MNHNY and SVGAGI (reference sequence). This CDR3 is CASSYGLGGRSTEAFF. Here the CDR3 DNA reads TGTGCCAGCAGTTACGGGCTCGGGGGGCGTAGCACTGAAGCTTTCTTT.

The chain is built from TRBV3-1 (or the pseudogene TRBV3-2) and TRBJ2-7; D unclear. CDR1 and CDR2 (germline): LGHDT, YNNKEL (reference sequence). The CDR3 covers 14 residues. Trimming pared 0 bases from V and 5 bases from J, leaving 11 bases between. CDR3 residues: CASSQDQVVNEQYF. The DNA for the CDR3 is TGTGCCAGCAGCCAAGACCAAGTAGTCAACGAGCAGTACTTC.

This chain connects TRBV28 to TRBJ2-1; 9 bases line up with TRBD1. CDR1 and CDR2 (germline): MDHEN, SYDVKM. This CDR3 is 19 amino acids long. The J segment lost 9 bases and the V segment lost 7 bases, leaving 25 bases of the junction unmatched. In DNA form, the CDR3 reads TGTGCCAGCATCGCGTTGGGGGGATCGGGACAGGGCACAGCGGGTGAGCAGTTCTTC. It encodes CASIALGGSGQGTAGEQFF.

The chain employs TRBV19 and TRBJ2-7; 7 positions match TRBD2. After removal of 3 bases from V and 0 bases from J, the junction contained 11 bases not matched to a gene. The CDR3 loop spans 17 amino acids. CDR1 is LNHDA and CDR2 is SQIVND in the germline V gene (reference sequence). The CDR3 region is CASSMLSGKRTSYEQYF. In DNA, the CDR3 is TGTGCCAGTAGTATGTTAAGCGGGAAGCGTACCTCCTACGAGCAGTACTTC.